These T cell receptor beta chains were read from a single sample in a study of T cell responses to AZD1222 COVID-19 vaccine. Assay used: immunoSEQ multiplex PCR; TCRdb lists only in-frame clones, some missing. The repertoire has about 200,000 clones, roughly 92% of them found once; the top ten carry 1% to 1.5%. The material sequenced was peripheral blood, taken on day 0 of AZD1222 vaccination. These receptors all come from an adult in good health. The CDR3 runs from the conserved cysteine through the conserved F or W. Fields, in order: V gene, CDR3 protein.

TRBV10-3 CAISATPGTEIYGYTF
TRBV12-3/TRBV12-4 CASSLGGQEKLFF
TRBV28 CASGTGVYEQYF
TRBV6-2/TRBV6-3 CASSSTGGRGTEAFF
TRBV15 CATSRDGGVTDTQYF
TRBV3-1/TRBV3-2 CASSPSSHGYTF
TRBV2 CAGGRGALNTEAFF
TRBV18 CASSPRVVVNTEAFF
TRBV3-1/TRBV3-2 CASSPRATGAYNEQFF
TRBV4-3 CASSQRSGSSYEQYF
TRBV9 CASSPGVSYEQYF
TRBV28 CASSSFPGSGDSYNEQFF
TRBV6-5 CASSYSRSLHYNEQFF
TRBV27 CASSPRTSSGRNQPQHF
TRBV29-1 CSVTGGREAFF
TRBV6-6 CASSYSTVDYGYTF
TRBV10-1 CASSDTEPSGPFTDTQYF
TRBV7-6 CASSQTPGQGNTIYF
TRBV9 CASSGLTSGLTDTQYF
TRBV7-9 CASSLEGGTSPLHF
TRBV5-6 CASSRGQGYVTNEKLFF
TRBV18 CASSPSVTNTEAFF
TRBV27 CASSLSRGFGNEQFF
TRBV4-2 CASSQDTRGRDTIYF
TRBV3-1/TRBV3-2 CASSQGQFNEKLFF
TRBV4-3 CASSQDRTSRFGYTF
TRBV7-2 CASSSGTLYPGGNTIYF
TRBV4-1 CASSPMDSTDTQYF
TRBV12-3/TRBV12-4 CASSFWGFETQYF
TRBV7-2 CASSLVRAGANVLTF
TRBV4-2 CASSQRGQGAQTEAFF
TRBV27 CASSFGAIQYF
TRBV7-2 CASSFGRNQPQHF
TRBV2 CASSDVGDYGYTF
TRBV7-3 CASSFGGPYNEQFF
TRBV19 CASSSWEITDTQYF
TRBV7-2 CASSLGDISEAFF
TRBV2 CASNQETQYF
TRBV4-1 CASSQPPGETQYF
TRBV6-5 CASSKIDRSYEQYF
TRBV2 CASRPENSPLHF
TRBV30 CAWRQQGASYEQYF
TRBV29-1 CSGAEGGAHGYTF
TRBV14 CASSRYRDSGTDTQYF
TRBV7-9 CATAGLGNEKLFF
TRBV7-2 CASSLGVATEAFF
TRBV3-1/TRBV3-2 CASSQTDGPYEQYF
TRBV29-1 CSVEDPTAQLAGFYEQYF
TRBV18 CASSQENSPLHF
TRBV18 CASSPTPGNTEAFF
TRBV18 CASQQDGNTGELFF
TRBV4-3 CASSQDWIYNEKLFF
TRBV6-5 CASSYNGPNQPQHF
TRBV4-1 CASSQYPISEQYF